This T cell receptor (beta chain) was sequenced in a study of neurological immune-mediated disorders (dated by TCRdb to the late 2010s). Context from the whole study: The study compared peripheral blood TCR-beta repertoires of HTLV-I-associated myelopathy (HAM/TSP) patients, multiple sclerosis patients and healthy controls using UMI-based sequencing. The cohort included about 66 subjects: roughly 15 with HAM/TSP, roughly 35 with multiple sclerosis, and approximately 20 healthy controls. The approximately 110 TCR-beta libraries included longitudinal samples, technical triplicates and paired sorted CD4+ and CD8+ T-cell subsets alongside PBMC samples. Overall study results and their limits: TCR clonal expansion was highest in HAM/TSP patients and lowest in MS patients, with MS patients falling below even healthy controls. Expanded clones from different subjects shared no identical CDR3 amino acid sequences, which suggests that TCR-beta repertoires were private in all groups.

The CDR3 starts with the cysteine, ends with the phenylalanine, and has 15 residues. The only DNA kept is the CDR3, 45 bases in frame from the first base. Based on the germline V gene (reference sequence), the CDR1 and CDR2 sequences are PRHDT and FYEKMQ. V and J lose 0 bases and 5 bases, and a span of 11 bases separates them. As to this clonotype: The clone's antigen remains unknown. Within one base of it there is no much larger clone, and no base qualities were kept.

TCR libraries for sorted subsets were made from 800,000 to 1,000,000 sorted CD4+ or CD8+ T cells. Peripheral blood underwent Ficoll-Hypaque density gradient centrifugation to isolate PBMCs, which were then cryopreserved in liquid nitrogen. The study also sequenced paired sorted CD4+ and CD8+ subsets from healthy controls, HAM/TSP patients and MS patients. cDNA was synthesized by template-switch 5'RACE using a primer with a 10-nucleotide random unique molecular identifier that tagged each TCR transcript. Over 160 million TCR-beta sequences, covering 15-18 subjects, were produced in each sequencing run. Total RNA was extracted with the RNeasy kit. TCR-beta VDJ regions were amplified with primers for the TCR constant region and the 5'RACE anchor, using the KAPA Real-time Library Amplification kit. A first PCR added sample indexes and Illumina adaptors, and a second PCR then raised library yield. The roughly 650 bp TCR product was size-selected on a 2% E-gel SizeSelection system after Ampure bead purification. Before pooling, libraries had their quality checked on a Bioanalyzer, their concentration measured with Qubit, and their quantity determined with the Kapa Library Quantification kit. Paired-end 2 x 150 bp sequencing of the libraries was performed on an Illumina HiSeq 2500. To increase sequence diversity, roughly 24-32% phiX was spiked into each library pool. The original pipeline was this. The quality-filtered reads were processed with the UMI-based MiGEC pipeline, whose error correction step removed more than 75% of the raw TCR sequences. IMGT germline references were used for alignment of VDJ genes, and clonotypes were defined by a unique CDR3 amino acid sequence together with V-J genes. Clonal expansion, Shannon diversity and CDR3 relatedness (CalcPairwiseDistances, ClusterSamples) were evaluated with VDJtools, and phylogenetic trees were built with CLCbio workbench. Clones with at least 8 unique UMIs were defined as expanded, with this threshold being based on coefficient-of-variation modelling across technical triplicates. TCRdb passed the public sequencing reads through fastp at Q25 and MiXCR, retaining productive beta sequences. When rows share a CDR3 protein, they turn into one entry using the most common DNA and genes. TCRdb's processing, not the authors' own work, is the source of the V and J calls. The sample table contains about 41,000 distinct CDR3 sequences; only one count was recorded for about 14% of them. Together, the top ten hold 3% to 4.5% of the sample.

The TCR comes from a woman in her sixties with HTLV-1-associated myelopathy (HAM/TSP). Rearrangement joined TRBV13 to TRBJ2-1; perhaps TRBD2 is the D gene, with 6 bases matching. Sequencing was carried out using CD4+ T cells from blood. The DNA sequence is TGTGCCAGCAGCTTAGGCCCTCGGAGGGACAATGAGCAGTTCTTC. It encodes CASSLGPRRDNEQFF.